A single sample gave rise to the 32 T cell receptor beta chains below, sequenced in a study of cytomegalovirus exposure and HLA in healthy donors. A multiplex PCR was run with 60 Vbeta primers and 13 Jbeta primers. Assay: immunoSEQ multiplex PCR; the TCRdb copy retains only in-frame clones and omits some. Of over 150,000 clones detected, 80% appear once; the ten largest clones hold 1%. Specimen: PBMCs. All receptors derive from a woman aged 50 to 60 in good health and CMV-seropositive.

The CDR3: CASSPLAGRRAKSPQYF. DNA of the CDR3: TGTGCCAGCTCACCTCTAGCGGGTCGCAGGGCCAAGAGTCCCCAGTACTTC. V is TRBV18 and J is TRBJ2-5, with TRBD2 identical over 8 bases. V shed 3 bases and J 9 bases; nucleotides not matched to a gene: 18. CDR3 size: 17 residues. Looked up from germline, CDR1 is KGHSH and CDR2 is LQKENI.

Concerning this clone itself: The junction does not match germline at one end; this may be a read error. This sequence joins TRBV7-9 and TRBJ1-1; TRBD1 agrees at 11 bases. Germline V lookup: CDR1 SEHNR, CDR2 FQNEAQ (reference sequence). This CDR3 is built from 17 residues. The CDR3 protein is CSSTPGTGGFRNTEAFF. Here the CDR3 DNA reads TGTTCCAGCACTCCCGGGACAGGGGGATTTAGGAACACTGAAGCTTTCTTT.

The genes are TRBV18 and TRBJ2-7; TRBD1 is a possible D gene (5 bases). Germline CDR1 is KGHSH and CDR2 is LQKENI. The CDR3 totals 14 residues. Trimming shortened V by 1 base and J by 5 bases, and 12 bases separated the two germline ends. Here the CDR3 reads CASSPLRVNDEQYF. The CDR3 DNA follows: TGTGCCAGCTCACCACTCAGGGTGAACGACGAGCAGTACTTC.

This chain connects TRBV6-4 to TRBJ1-1, with 7 bases fitting TRBD1. Germline V gene data show CDR1 as MRHNA and CDR2 as SNTAGT. V shed 6 bases, J shed 2 bases, and the junction held 6 bases outside the gene matches. CDR3 length: 14 amino acids. The CDR3 here is CASRRTGDNTEAFF. In nucleotides, the CDR3 is TGTGCCAGCAGACGGACAGGTGATAACACTGAAGCTTTCTTT.

The chain joins TRBV5-1 to TRBJ2-5, with a tentative D call TRBD1 (6 bases). Trimming removed 4 bases from V and 1 base from J, with 11 bases in between. This CDR3 has 14 amino acids. The V gene's germline CDR1 is SGHRS and CDR2 YFSETQ. The CDR3 protein is CASSGLQGQETQYF. For the CDR3, the DNA is TGCGCCAGCAGCGGATTACAGGGCCAAGAGACCCAGTACTTC.

This chain joins TRBV5-6 and TRBJ2-5; 7 bases agree with TRBD2. The CDR3 runs to 15 residues. Germline CDR1 reads SGHDT; CDR2 reads YYEEEE. J lost 1 base, V lost 1 base, and 4 bases had no gene match. CDR3 region: CASSLISGFQETQYF. The CDR3 DNA reads as TGTGCCAGCAGCTTGATTAGCGGGTTCCAAGAGACCCAGTACTTC.

V and J are TRBV7-2 and TRBJ1-6; the D is unclear. V was trimmed by 5 bases and J by 10 bases, leaving 9 bases between them. Germline CDR1 reads SGHTA; CDR2 reads FQGNSA. The CDR3 length is 12 residues. The CDR3 region has the DNA TGTGCCAGCAGCCCCCAGCGATCACCCCTCCACTTT. Translating it yields CASSPQRSPLHF.

The chain combines TRBV5-1 with TRBJ2-2; unclear D gene. The V and J ends lost 0 bases and 6 bases respectively, with 6 bases between them. This CDR3 contains 13 residues. The germline CDR1 and CDR2 sequences are SGHRS and YFSETQ. CDR3 in DNA: TGCGCCAGCAGCTTGGCTAACCCCGGGGAGCTGTTTTTT. This encodes CASSLANPGELFF.

This clone was seen more than once but under ten times. The J gene is TRBJ2-7, the V gene TRBV5-1, with D possibly matching TRBD2 (5 bases). Germline V gene data show CDR1 as SGHRS and CDR2 as YFSETQ. The germline V and J ends were trimmed by 3 bases and 4 bases, with 5 bases remaining between them. The CDR3 runs to 11 residues. CDR3 protein: CASSSGYEQYF. The CDR3 coding sequence is TGCGCCAGCAGCTCGGGGTACGAGCAGTACTTC.

This clone was seen only a few times. The CDR3 protein is CASSPDGEWDTEAFF. In DNA, the CDR3 is TGTGCCAGCAGCCCGGACGGGGAATGGGACACTGAAGCTTTCTTT. The rearrangement links TRBV5-4 to TRBJ1-1; D not resolved. From germline, CDR1 is SGHNT and CDR2 YYREEE (reference sequence). V lost 4 bases to trimming and J lost 3 bases, with 16 bases between them. The CDR3 is 15 amino acids. The whole variable domain, remainder taken from reference TRBV5-4 and TRBJ1-1, is ETGVTQSPTHLIKTRGQQVTLRCSSQSGHNTVSWYQQALGQGPQFIFQYYREEENGRGNFPPRFSGLQFPNYSSELNVNALELDDSALYLCASSPDGEWDTEAFFGQGTRLTVV.

V usage is TRBV7-2 and J usage is TRBJ2-3, with D possibly TRBD2 on 6 matching bases. This CDR3 spans 14 amino acids. Trimming left V 5 bases short and J 11 bases short, with 20 bases between. Germline CDR1 and CDR2: SGHTA and FQGNSA. CDR3 in amino acids: CASSTREPPRVQYF. In DNA form, the CDR3 reads TGTGCCAGCAGCACACGGGAGCCGCCCCGGGTGCAGTATTTT.

The rearrangement links TRBV28 to TRBJ1-1, with D perhaps matching TRBD1 (6 bases). The CDR3 sequence is 12 residues long. From germline, CDR1 is MDHEN and CDR2 SYDVKM. Trimming removed 2 bases from V and 8 bases from J, with 9 bases in between. The CDR3 DNA sequence: TGTGCCAGCAGTTTAAACACAGGGGAAGCTTTCTTT. It translates to CASSLNTGEAFF. The full variable domain, its missing parts supplied by reference TRBV28 and TRBJ1-1, is DVKVTQSSRYLVKRTGEKVFLECVQDMDHENMFWYRQDPGLGLRLIYFSYDVKMKEKGDIPEGYSVSREKKERFSLILESASTNQTSMYLCASSLNTGEAFFGQGTRLTVV.

V and J are TRBV7-2 and TRBJ2-4; 8 nucleotides match TRBD1. Germline V gene lookup returns CDR1 SGHTA and CDR2 FQGNSA. The CDR3 loop spans 14 amino acids. Losses at the gene ends were 4 bases for V and 2 bases for J; bases not matched to a gene: 1. The CDR3 bases are TGTGCCAGCAGCTGGACAGGGTCCAAAAACATTCAGTACTTC. It codes for CASSWTGSKNIQYF.

V and J are TRBV7-9 and TRBJ2-5; 10 bases are a match to TRBD1. CDR1 is SEHNR, CDR2 FQNEAQ, per germline (reference sequence). With V trimmed by 2 bases and J by 6 bases, 9 bases remained unmatched. This CDR3 is 16 amino acids long. The CDR3 bases are TGTGCCAGCAGCTTACCGGGGACAGGGGATCAGAAGACCCAGTACTTC. Its protein is CASSLPGTGDQKTQYF.

A note on this clone: This sample also contains other DNA sequences that code for the same CDR3. The gene calls are TRBV6-6 and TRBJ1-5; TRBD1 matches 9 bases. Germline CDR1 MNHNY, CDR2 SVGAGI (reference sequence). The CDR3 is 16 amino acids. V was pared by 6 bases and J by 0 bases, with 6 bases of the junction left unmatched. CDR3 region: CASSQGTGNSNQPQHF. The CDR3 DNA reads as TGTGCCAGCAGCCAGGGGACAGGGAATAGCAATCAGCCCCAGCATTTT.

This clone occurred a few times. This chain links TRBV28 with TRBJ1-1; 7 bases line up with TRBD1. The length of the CDR3 is 14 residues. Looked up from germline, CDR1 is MDHEN and CDR2 is SYDVKM. Trimming at V came to 4 bases and at J to 1 base, leaving 3 bases not matched to a gene. CDR3 in amino acids: CASSSGQKNTEAFF. In DNA form, the CDR3 reads TGTGCCAGCAGTTCGGGACAGAAGAACACTGAAGCTTTCTTT. Based on the CDR3 plus reference TRBV28 and TRBJ1-1, the full variable domain is DVKVTQSSRYLVKRTGEKVFLECVQDMDHENMFWYRQDPGLGLRLIYFSYDVKMKEKGDIPEGYSVSREKKERFSLILESASTNQTSMYLCASSSGQKNTEAFFGQGTRLTVV.

This rearrangement joins TRBV19 to TRBJ1-3, with TRBD1 as a possible D gene (5 bases). Trimming stripped 7 bases from V and 4 bases from J, with 17 bases between. Per the germline V gene, CDR1 is LNHDA and CDR2 is SQIVND (reference sequence). The CDR3 length is 15 residues. This CDR3 is CASTSLGVRGNTIYF. The DNA of the CDR3 is TGTGCCAGTACTTCCTTAGGGGTCCGCGGAAACACCATATATTTT.

The chain combines TRBV9 with TRBJ2-1; 9 bases align to TRBD2. Germline values: CDR1 SGDLS, CDR2 YYNGEE. After removal of 2 bases from V and 8 bases from J, the junction contained 8 bases not matched to a gene. The CDR3 covers 15 residues. The CDR3 loop is CASSVGGGGAYEQFF. The CDR3 DNA sequence: TGTGCCAGCAGCGTGGGAGGCGGGGGGGCCTATGAGCAGTTCTTC.

The rearrangement joins TRBV7-2 to TRBJ1-3; no clear D gene. V was shortened by 2 bases and J by 2 bases, with 16 bases between the two germline ends. The germline CDR1 and CDR2 sequences are SGHTA and FQGNSA. The CDR3 length is 17 residues. The CDR3 region has the DNA TGTGCCAGCAGCTTACCTTTTTCAGACAAGACTGGAAACACCATATATTTT. It yields the protein CASSLPFSDKTGNTIYF.

This clone showed up just a few times. The chain recombines TRBV18 with TRBJ1-1; 8 bases align to TRBD1. This CDR3 has 15 amino acids. Looked up from germline, CDR1 is KGHSH and CDR2 is LQKENI. Trimming cost V 1 base and J 3 bases; bases outside gene matches: 4. The CDR3 reads CASSPRLGQDTEAFF. DNA for the CDR3: TGTGCCAGCTCACCACGACTGGGACAGGACACTGAAGCTTTCTTT.

The chain uses TRBV15 and TRBJ2-2; weak D call: TRBD2 (6 bases). CDR3 length: 15 amino acids. From germline, CDR1 is LNHNV and CDR2 YYDKDF (reference sequence). V gave up 0 bases and J gave up 3 bases, with 8 bases separating them. The CDR3 loop is CATSREGGHTGELFF. CDR3 DNA sequence: TGTGCCACCAGCAGAGAGGGGGGACACACCGGGGAGCTGTTTTTT.

J is TRBJ2-1 and V is TRBV7-6; 7 nucleotides match TRBD2. This CDR3 has 15 amino acids. V lost 5 bases and J lost 5; bases outside the gene matches: 9. Germline CDR1 and CDR2: SGHVS and FNYEAQ. The CDR3 is CASSRSRERHNEQFF. CDR3 sequence (DNA): TGTGCCAGCAGCCGCTCGCGGGAGCGGCACAATGAGCAGTTCTTC.

The rearrangement links TRBV18 to TRBJ2-7; 9 bases are shared with TRBD1. Unmatched junction bases numbered 8, after V lost 5 bases and J lost 6 bases. The CDR3 consists of 14 residues. The germline V gene encodes CDR1 KGHSH and CDR2 LQKENI. CDR3 in amino acids: CASSVDRGMIEQYF. CDR3 in DNA: TGTGCCAGCTCAGTGGACAGGGGTATGATCGAGCAGTACTTC.

The CDR3 region is CASSRPKGGPNTGELFF. CDR3 sequence (DNA): TGTGCCAGCAGCCGACCTAAAGGGGGTCCGAACACCGGGGAGCTGTTTTTT. The rearrangement joins TRBV7-2 to TRBJ2-2; a weak D match, TRBD1 (6 bases). CDR1 and CDR2 (germline): SGHTA, FQGNSA. The CDR3 has 17 amino acids. Between the trimmed V and J ends, which lost 5 bases and 0 bases, there was a span of 16 bases.

The rearrangement links TRBV7-9 to TRBJ2-1; 7 bases line up with TRBD2. The trim removed 3 bases at V and 6 bases at J, leaving 2 bases unmatched. This CDR3 has 13 amino acids. The germline V gene encodes CDR1 SEHNR and CDR2 FQNEAQ (reference sequence). CDR3 in amino acids: CASSFSGRNEQFF. The CDR3 DNA follows: TGTGCCAGCAGCTTTAGCGGGCGCAATGAGCAGTTCTTC.

To note about this clone: One end of the junction fails to match germline, which may point to a read error. V gene TRBV7-9 combines with J gene TRBJ2-3; possible D gene TRBD2, 6 bases. Germline V CDR1 and CDR2: SEHNR, FQNEAQ (reference sequence). CDR3 length: 15 residues. The CDR3 sequence: CSSSAGILGADTQYF. CDR3 DNA: TGTTCCAGCAGCGCGGGAATCTTGGGGGCAGATACGCAGTATTTT.

In regard to this clone: Other DNA sequences in this sample translate to the same CDR3. V is TRBV6-6 and J is TRBJ2-7; D not certain. V was pared by 6 bases and J by 0 bases, with 12 bases between. The CDR3 runs 14 residues. CDR1 and CDR2 from the germline V gene are MNHNY and SVGAGI (reference sequence). For the CDR3, the DNA is TGTGCCAGCAGCTATTCGAAGCCCTCCTACGAGCAGTACTTC. This codes for CASSYSKPSYEQYF.

This chain links TRBV6-1 with TRBJ2-7; D may be TRBD2 (6 bases). The ends were cut back, 7 bases at V and 1 base at J, with 14 bases in the middle. The CDR3 sequence is 14 residues long. CDR1 and CDR2 (germline): MNHNS, SASEGT. This CDR3 is CASTRDSLSYEQYF. CDR3 sequence (DNA): TGTGCCAGCACCCGGGACTCTCTATCCTACGAGCAGTACTTC.

V usage is TRBV5-4 and J usage is TRBJ1-4; TRBD1 agrees at 10 bases. The V gene end was trimmed by 3 bases and the J gene end by 7 bases; junction bases not matched to a gene: 3. CDR3 length equals 14 residues. Looked up from germline, CDR1 is SGHNT and CDR2 is YYREEE (reference sequence). CDR3 loop: CASSSRQGAEKLFF. Written as DNA, the CDR3 is TGTGCCAGCAGCTCCCGACAGGGGGCTGAAAAACTGTTTTTT.

The chain joins TRBV18 to TRBJ1-6, with TRBD1 as a possible D gene (5 bases). This CDR3 spans 15 amino acids. Trimming stripped 2 bases from V and 7 bases from J, with 12 bases between. Germline V gene lookup returns CDR1 KGHSH and CDR2 LQKENI. CDR3 loop: CASSPSGGYNSPLHF. CDR3 in DNA: TGTGCCAGCTCACCATCTGGGGGGTACAATTCACCCCTCCACTTT.

V and J are TRBV6-5 and TRBJ2-7; 8 nucleotides agree with TRBD2. From germline, CDR1 is MNHEY and CDR2 SVGAGI. This CDR3 comprises 16 residues. After removal of 1 base from V and 5 bases from J, the junction contained 10 bases not matched to a gene. The CDR3 region has the DNA TGTGCCAGCAGTTACTACGGCCCCGGGACTAGTAACGAGCAGTACTTC. Its protein product is CASSYYGPGTSNEQYF.

This clone occurred a few times. The rearrangement links TRBV6-5 to TRBJ2-1; 8 bases fit TRBD2. Germline V gene data show CDR1 as MNHEY and CDR2 as SVGAGI. J was trimmed by 6 bases and V by 0 bases; bases with no gene match: 4. The CDR3 sequence is 15 residues long. Here the CDR3 reads CASSYSGLVSNEQFF. In DNA form, the CDR3 reads TGTGCCAGCAGTTACTCGGGACTAGTAAGCAATGAGCAGTTCTTC.